These 27 T cell receptor beta chains were sequenced from one sample in a study of cytomegalovirus exposure and HLA in healthy donors. Use of 60 Vbeta and 13 Jbeta primers characterized the PCR. Produced via immunoSEQ multiplex PCR; TCRdb's table is partial and in-frame only. Counted here are about 200,000 clones, about 80% occurring once; the ten biggest clones make up 1.5% to 2%. Sequencing was carried out using PBMCs. The origin of the receptors is a man younger than 35 in good health and CMV-seronegative.

The V gene is TRBV30, the J gene TRBJ2-2, with TRBD1 as a possible D gene (6 bases). The CDR3 spans 17 residues. V was shortened by 3 bases and J by 0 bases, with 17 bases between the two germline ends. Germline V gene data show CDR1 as GTSNPN and CDR2 as SVGIG (reference sequence). The CDR3 coding sequence is TGTGCCTGGAGAGCCCGAGGACAGTTCGCGAACACCGGGGAGCTGTTTTTT. Translating it yields CAWRARGQFANTGELFF.

This chain uses TRBV2 with TRBJ2-1; tentative D call: TRBD1 (5 bases). The ends were cut back, 1 base at V and 10 bases at J, with 14 bases in the middle. The CDR3 loop spans 14 amino acids. Per germline, CDR1 SNHLY and CDR2 FYNNEI. The CDR3 DNA reads as TGTGCCAGCAGTGAAGTGGGGCTGATCGGGGAGCAGTTCTTC. It yields the protein CASSEVGLIGEQFF.

V is TRBV5-3 and J is TRBJ2-7; D may be TRBD1 (6 bases). TRBV5-3 is given ORF status, its function remaining uncertain. V dropped 1 base and J dropped 0 bases, with 8 bases sitting between them. CDR3 length equals 14 residues. The CDR3 DNA is TGTGCCAGAAGCTTGCCAGGGGTCTCCTACGAGCAGTACTTC. Its translation is CARSLPGVSYEQYF.

In this sample, this clone turned up once. The chain links TRBV7-3 to TRBJ1-2; 7 positions match TRBD1. Trimming cost V 5 bases and J 0 bases; bases outside gene matches: 6. From germline, CDR1 is SGHTA and CDR2 FQGTGA. The CDR3 loop spans 15 amino acids. CDR3 sequence: CASSKGDRANYGYTF. The CDR3 nucleotides read TGTGCCAGCAGCAAAGGGGACAGAGCTAACTATGGCTACACCTTC.

The genes are TRBV2 and TRBJ2-7; 12 bases match TRBD1. Trimming cost V 10 bases and J 3 bases; bases outside gene matches: 4. The CDR3 is made up of 13 amino acids. Per the germline V gene, CDR1 is SNHLY and CDR2 is FYNNEI. The CDR3 is CAIRDRGLYEQYF. The CDR3 DNA reads TGTGCCATCCGGGACAGGGGGCTCTACGAGCAGTACTTC.

The DNA of the CDR3 is TGTGCCAGCAGCTTGCATTTGGGGGTGTGGGACAGGGAAACCCTAGAGCAGTACTTC. Translating it yields CASSLHLGVWDRETLEQYF. This sequence joins TRBV5-4 and TRBJ2-7; 9 bases match TRBD1. The germline gives CDR1 SGHNT, CDR2 YYREEE (reference sequence). J was trimmed by 7 bases and V by 1 base; bases with no gene match: 21. The CDR3 is made up of 19 amino acids.

The chain is built from TRBV27 and TRBJ2-5, with D possibly TRBD2 on 6 matching bases. CDR3 size: 12 residues. Trimming left V 5 bases short and J 5 bases short, with 9 bases between. Per germline, CDR1 MNHEY and CDR2 SMNVEV (reference sequence). The CDR3 protein is CASSRGFETQYF. The CDR3 DNA sequence: TGTGCCAGCAGTCGGGGGTTCGAGACCCAGTACTTC.

The rearrangement joins TRBV5-4 to TRBJ2-4; the match to TRBD1 covers 9 bases. V lost 2 bases and J lost 0; bases outside the gene matches: 3. Germline-derived CDR1 and CDR2 are SGHNT and YYREEE (reference sequence). The CDR3 sequence is 16 residues long. The CDR3 coding sequence is TGTGCCAGCAGCTTTAACAGGGGGCTAGCCAAAAACATTCAGTACTTC. Translating it yields CASSFNRGLAKNIQYF.

This clone was found once. The chain uses TRBV5-8 and TRBJ2-7; no clear D. This CDR3 region has 13 residues. Germline values: CDR1 SGHTS, CDR2 YDEGEE. Trimming left V 0 bases short and J 2 bases short, with 6 bases between. The CDR3 reads CASSLDITYEQYF. For the CDR3, the DNA is TGTGCCAGCAGCTTGGACATTACCTACGAGCAGTACTTC.

The CDR3 nucleotides read TGTGCCAGCAGTGAAGTCGAGGGTCGAACCACAGCTTTCTTT. Amino acid sequence: CASSEVEGRTTAFF. The J gene is TRBJ1-1, the V gene TRBV6-1; D remains unclear. The CDR3 runs 14 residues. Trimming left V 1 base short and J 10 bases short, with 16 bases between. CDR1 and CDR2 from the germline V gene are MNHNS and SASEGT.

The chain combines TRBV5-1 with TRBJ1-6, with TRBD1 identical over 11 bases. CDR1 and CDR2 from the germline V gene are SGHRS and YFSETQ. The CDR3 length is 15 residues. The junction had 5 bases not matched to a gene; V was cut back by 3 bases and J by 9 bases. The CDR3 nucleotides are TGCGCCAGCAGCTCTGGACAGGGGGCGAGTTCACCCCTCCACTTT. Its protein product is CASSSGQGASSPLHF.

The chain employs TRBV7-9 and TRBJ2-1, with TRBD2 matching 8 bases. The germline gives CDR1 SEHNR, CDR2 FQNEAQ (reference sequence). The CDR3 length is 15 residues. V was clipped by 5 bases and J by 4 bases; unmatched bases: 7. The CDR3 nucleotides read TGTGCCAGCAGCATCGGGGCTAGCGGGTACAATGAGCAGTTCTTC. This encodes CASSIGASGYNEQFF. Variable domain in full (rest from reference TRBV7-9 and TRBJ2-1): DTGVSQNPRHKITKRGQNVTFRCDPISEHNRLYWYRQTLGQGPEFLTYFQNEAQLEKSRLLSDRFSAERPKGSFSTLEIQRTEQGDSAMYLCASSIGASGYNEQFFGPGTRLTVL.

The chain couples TRBV5-1 to TRBJ2-4, with TRBD1 matching 8 bases. V shed 3 bases, J shed 5 bases, and the junction held 13 bases outside the gene matches. The CDR3 is 17 amino acids. Germline V CDR1 and CDR2: SGHRS, YFSETQ. The CDR3 spells CASSSSGGGFSENIQYF. The CDR3 bases are TGCGCCAGCAGCTCGTCAGGGGGCGGATTTTCTGAAAACATTCAGTACTTC.

The V gene is TRBV6-6, the J gene TRBJ2-7, with TRBD2 matching over 8 bases. CDR1 is MNHNY, CDR2 SVGAGI, per germline (reference sequence). This CDR3 has 13 amino acids. J lost 7 bases, V lost 0 bases, and 2 bases had no gene match. CDR3 loop: CASSYSEREEQYF. The CDR3, as DNA: TGTGCCAGCAGTTACTCGGAGCGGGAGGAGCAGTACTTC.

The chain combines TRBV29-1 with TRBJ2-5; D uncertain. Near its end, the DNA agrees better with TRBJ2-7, so the J call may be wrong. Germline V gives CDR1 SQVTM, CDR2 ANQGSEA. The length of the CDR3 is 13 residues. CDR3 DNA: TGCAGCGTATTTGCTCCAGGCTCCTACGAGCAGTACTTC. Its translation is CSVFAPGSYEQYF.

This chain links TRBV7-2 with TRBJ2-1; 13 bases are a match to TRBD2. This CDR3 spans 15 amino acids. After removal of 5 bases from V and 5 bases from J, the junction contained 3 bases not matched to a gene. The germline gives CDR1 SGHTA, CDR2 FQGNSA. The CDR3 DNA reads TGTGCCAGCAGCCGAGGACTAGCGGGGGACAATGAGCAGTTCTTC. This codes for CASSRGLAGDNEQFF.

The chain recombines TRBV7-2 with TRBJ2-1; 9 bases align to TRBD2. The V gene end was trimmed by 4 bases and the J gene end by 5 bases; junction bases not matched to a gene: 3. This CDR3 is built from 14 residues. Germline CDR1 is SGHTA and CDR2 is FQGNSA. DNA of the CDR3: TGTGCCAGCAGCTGGCGGGAGGGCCACAATGAGCAGTTCTTC. Residues: CASSWREGHNEQFF.

CDR3 protein: CASSSYIPTGGTGELFF. The CDR3 coding sequence is TGTGCCAGCAGCTCTTACATCCCGACAGGGGGCACCGGGGAGCTGTTTTTT. This chain links TRBV11-3 with TRBJ2-2; 9 positions agree with TRBD1. Germline-derived CDR1 and CDR2 are SGHNT and YENEEA. This CDR3 is built from 17 residues. V shed 4 bases, J shed 4 bases, and the junction held 10 bases outside the gene matches.

The chain is built from TRBV5-4 and TRBJ2-1, with 10 bases that match TRBD2. CDR3 length: 18 residues. V lost 0 bases and J lost 0; bases outside the gene matches: 6. Germline V gene sequence: CDR1 SGHNT, CDR2 YYREEE (reference sequence). The CDR3 DNA reads as TGTGCCAGCAGCTTGGGAGCTAGCGGGAGTATCTCCTACAATGAGCAGTTCTTC. It yields the protein CASSLGASGSISYNEQFF.

This clone was seen only once. The chain is built from TRBV7-2 and TRBJ1-2; D is unclear. CDR1 and CDR2 (germline): SGHTA, FQGNSA. The CDR3 contains 13 residues. The V end lost 3 bases, the J end lost 6 bases, and 11 bases lay between the germline ends. CDR3: CASSFHSLDGYTF. Written as DNA, the CDR3 is TGTGCCAGCAGCTTCCACAGCTTAGATGGCTACACCTTC.

This clone showed up just a few times. The genes are TRBV19 and TRBJ1-5; D ambiguous. The germline V gene has CDR1 LNHDA and CDR2 SQIVND (reference sequence). With 10 bases removed from V and 5 bases from J, the gap between germline ends came to 12 bases. The CDR3 consists of 12 residues. CDR3 protein: CATRERDQPQHF. The CDR3 coding sequence is TGTGCCACCAGAGAGAGGGATCAGCCCCAGCATTTT.

The gene calls are TRBV6-1 and TRBJ1-4, with 8 positions matching TRBD1. Germline CDR1 MNHNS, CDR2 SASEGT. The trim removed 6 bases at V and 5 bases at J, leaving 5 bases unmatched. The CDR3 spans 14 residues. The CDR3 loop reads CASSLWTGNEKLFF. As DNA, the CDR3 is TGTGCCAGCAGCCTCTGGACAGGGAATGAAAAACTGTTTTTT.

V and J are TRBV7-2 and TRBJ1-2; TRBD1 agrees at 10 bases. Germline trimming cut 1 base from V and 4 bases from J; bases unmatched to any gene: 3. The CDR3 sequence is 15 residues long. The germline CDR1 and CDR2 sequences are SGHTA and FQGNSA. CDR3 nucleotide sequence: TGTGCCAGCAGCTTAGACGGGACAGGGGTCTATGGCTACACCTTC. Translated, it gives CASSLDGTGVYGYTF.

This clone has more than one count but fewer than ten. The chain links TRBV7-9 to TRBJ1-1; 9 bases are a match to TRBD1. The CDR3 is 16 amino acids. The germline V gene has CDR1 SEHNR and CDR2 FQNEAQ (reference sequence). V trimming: 4 bases; J trimming: 1 base; junction bases outside the gene matches: 7. The CDR3 protein is CASSSKQGAGNTEAFF. The CDR3, as DNA: TGTGCCAGCAGCTCAAAACAGGGGGCTGGGAACACTGAAGCTTTCTTT.

DNA of the CDR3: TGTGCCAGTAGAGGGGATACGCAGTATTTT. It encodes CASRGDTQYF. The gene calls are TRBV7-9 and TRBJ2-3; weak D call: TRBD2 (5 bases). The germline V and J ends were trimmed by 9 bases and 6 bases, with 7 bases remaining between them. Per the germline V gene, CDR1 is SEHNR and CDR2 is FQNEAQ (reference sequence). The length of the CDR3 is 10 residues.

The chain carries TRBV7-9 and TRBJ2-1; no firm D call. Germline loops: CDR1 SEHNR, CDR2 FQNEAQ (reference sequence). V lost 2 bases and J lost 6, with 8 bases in between. The CDR3 has 13 residues. The CDR3 is CASSLLWSNEQFF. CDR3 coding DNA: TGTGCCAGCAGCTTATTGTGGAGCAATGAGCAGTTCTTC.

The chain carries TRBV30 and TRBJ1-5, with no clear D. CDR3 length: 13 amino acids. V dropped 3 bases and J dropped 5 bases, with 11 bases sitting between them. The V gene's germline CDR1 is GTSNPN and CDR2 SVGIG (reference sequence). The CDR3: CAWSLISHQPQHF. Written as DNA, the CDR3 is TGTGCCTGGAGCCTTATTAGTCATCAGCCCCAGCATTTT.